Sequencing of this T cell receptor (beta chain) was carried out in a study of blood T cell repertoires in COVID-19. The method was immunoSEQ multiplex PCR; TCRdb's version includes in-frame clones alone and lacks a portion of them. The sample contains about 260,000 clones, 85% of which appear only once. In regard to this clone: Other DNA sequences within the sample encode an identical CDR3.

V lost 4 bases and J lost 2, with 8 bases in between. The CDR3 is 13 residues long. CDR1 is SEHNR, CDR2 FQNEAQ, per germline (reference sequence). Material: peripheral blood. This receptor was taken from a human donor in a cohort sampled during active COVID-19. The chain combines TRBV7-9 with TRBJ1-1; D perhaps matches TRBD1 (5 bases). CDR3 residues: CASSSRVNTEAFF. CDR3 in DNA: TGTGCCAGCAGCTCCAGGGTTAACACTGAAGCTTTCTTT.